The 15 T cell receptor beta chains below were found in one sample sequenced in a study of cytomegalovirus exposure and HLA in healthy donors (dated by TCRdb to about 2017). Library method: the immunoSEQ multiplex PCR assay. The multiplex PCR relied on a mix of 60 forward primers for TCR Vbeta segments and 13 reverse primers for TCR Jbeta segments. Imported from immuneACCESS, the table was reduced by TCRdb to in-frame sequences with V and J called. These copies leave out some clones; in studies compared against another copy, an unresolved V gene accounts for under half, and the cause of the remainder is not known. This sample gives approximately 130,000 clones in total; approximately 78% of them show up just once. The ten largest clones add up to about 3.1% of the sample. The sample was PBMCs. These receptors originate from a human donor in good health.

The CDR3 sequence: CASSTTAEAGEQFF. In nucleotides, the CDR3 is TGTGCCAGCTCGACCACGGCGGAGGCGGGTGAGCAGTTCTTC. The gene calls are TRBV18 and TRBJ2-1; tentative D call: TRBD2 (5 bases). The germline V and J ends were trimmed by 6 bases and 9 bases, with 18 bases remaining between them. In germline, CDR1 is KGHSH, CDR2 LQKENI. There are 14 residues in the CDR3.

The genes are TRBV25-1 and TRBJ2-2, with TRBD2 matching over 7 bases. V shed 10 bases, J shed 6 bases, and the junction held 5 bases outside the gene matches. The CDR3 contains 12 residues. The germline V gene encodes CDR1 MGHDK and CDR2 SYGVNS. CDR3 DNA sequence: TGTGCCACCCTGACTAGCCCCGGGGAGCTGTTTTTT. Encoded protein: CATLTSPGELFF.

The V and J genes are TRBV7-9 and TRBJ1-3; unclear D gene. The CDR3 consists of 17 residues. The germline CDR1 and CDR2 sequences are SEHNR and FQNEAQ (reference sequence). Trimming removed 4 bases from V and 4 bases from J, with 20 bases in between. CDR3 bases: TGTGCCAGCAGCTCAAGCGGGCTGTCCAGCCCGGGAAACACCATATATTTT. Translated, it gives CASSSSGLSSPGNTIYF.

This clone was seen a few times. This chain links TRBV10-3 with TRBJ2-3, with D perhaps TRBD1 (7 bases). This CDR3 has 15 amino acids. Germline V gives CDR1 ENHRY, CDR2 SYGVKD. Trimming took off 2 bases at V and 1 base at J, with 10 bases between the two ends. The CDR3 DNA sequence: TGTGCCATCAGTGAGCAGGGGGGTGGCACAGATACGCAGTATTTT. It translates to CAISEQGGGTDTQYF.

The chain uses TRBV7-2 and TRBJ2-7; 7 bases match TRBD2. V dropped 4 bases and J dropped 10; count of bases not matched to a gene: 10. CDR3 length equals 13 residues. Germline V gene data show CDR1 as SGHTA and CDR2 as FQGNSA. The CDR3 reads CASSYTLSGPQYF. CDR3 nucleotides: TGTGCCAGCAGCTACACACTTAGCGGGCCCCAGTACTTC.

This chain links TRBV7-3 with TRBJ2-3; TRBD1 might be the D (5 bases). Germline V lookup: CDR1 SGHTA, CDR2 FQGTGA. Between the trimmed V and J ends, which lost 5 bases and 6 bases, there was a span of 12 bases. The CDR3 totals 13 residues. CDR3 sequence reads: CASSPTGGDTQYF. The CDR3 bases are TGTGCCAGCAGCCCAACAGGTGGGGATACGCAGTATTTT.

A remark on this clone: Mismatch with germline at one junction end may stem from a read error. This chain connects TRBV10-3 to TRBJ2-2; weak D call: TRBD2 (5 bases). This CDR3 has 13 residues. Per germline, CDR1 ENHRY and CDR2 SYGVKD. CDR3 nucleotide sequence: TGTGCCATCATCGGCCCCGGGCACCGGGGAGCTGTTTTT. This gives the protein CAIIGPGHRGAVF.

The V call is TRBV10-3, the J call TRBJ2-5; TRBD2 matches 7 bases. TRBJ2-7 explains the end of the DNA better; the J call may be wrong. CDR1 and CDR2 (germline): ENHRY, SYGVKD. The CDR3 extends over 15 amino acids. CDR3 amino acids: CAISERREWDYEQYF. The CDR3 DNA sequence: TGTGCCATCAGTGAAAGGCGGGAGTGGGACTACGAGCAGTACTTC.

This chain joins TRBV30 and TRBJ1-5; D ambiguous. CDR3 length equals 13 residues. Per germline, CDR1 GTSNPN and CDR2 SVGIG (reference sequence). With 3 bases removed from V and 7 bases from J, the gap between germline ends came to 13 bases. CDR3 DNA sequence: TGTGCCTGGAGCACCTCGTCGGTCCAGCCCCAGCATTTT. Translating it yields CAWSTSSVQPQHF. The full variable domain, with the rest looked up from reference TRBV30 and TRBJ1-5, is SQTIHQWPATLVQPVGSPLSLECTVEGTSNPNLYWYRQAAGRGLQLLFYSVGIGQISSEVPQNLSASRPQDRQFILSSKKLLLSDSGFYLCAWSTSSVQPQHFGDGTRLSIL.

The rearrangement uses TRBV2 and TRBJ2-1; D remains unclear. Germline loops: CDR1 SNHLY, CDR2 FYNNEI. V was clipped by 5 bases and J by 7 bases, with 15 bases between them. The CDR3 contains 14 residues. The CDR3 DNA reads TGTGCCAGCAGTAAAAGTAGCCCTCCGAATGAGCAGTTCTTC. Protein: CASSKSSPPNEQFF.

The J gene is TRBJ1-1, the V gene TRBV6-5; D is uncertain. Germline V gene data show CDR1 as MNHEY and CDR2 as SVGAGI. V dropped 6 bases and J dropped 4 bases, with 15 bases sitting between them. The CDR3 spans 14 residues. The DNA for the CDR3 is TGTGCCAGCAGACTAGGGTTCAGAAGCACTGAAGCTTTCTTT. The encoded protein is CASRLGFRSTEAFF.

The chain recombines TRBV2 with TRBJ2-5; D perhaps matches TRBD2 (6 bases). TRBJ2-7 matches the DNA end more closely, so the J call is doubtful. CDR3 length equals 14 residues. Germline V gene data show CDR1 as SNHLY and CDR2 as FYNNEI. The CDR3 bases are TGTGCCAGCAGTGACAGGCCGGGGGTCGACGAGCAGTACTTC. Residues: CASSDRPGVDEQYF.

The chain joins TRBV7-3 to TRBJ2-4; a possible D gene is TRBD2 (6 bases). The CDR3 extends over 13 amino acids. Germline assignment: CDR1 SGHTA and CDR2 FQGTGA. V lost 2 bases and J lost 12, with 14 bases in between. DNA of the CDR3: TGTGCCAGCAGCTTAGGGGGACTGGAGACTCAGTACTTC. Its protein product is CASSLGGLETQYF. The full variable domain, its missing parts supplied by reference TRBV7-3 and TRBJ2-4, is GAGVSQTPSNKVTEKGKYVELRCDPISGHTALYWYRQSLGQGPEFLIYFQGTGAADDSGLPNDRFFAVRPEGSVSTLKIQRTERGDSAVYLCASSLGGLETQYFGAGTRLSVL.

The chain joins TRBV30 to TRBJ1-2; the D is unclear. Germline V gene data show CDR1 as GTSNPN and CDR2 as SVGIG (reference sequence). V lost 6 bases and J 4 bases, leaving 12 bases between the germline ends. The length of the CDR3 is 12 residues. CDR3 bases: TGTGCCTGTTACGTCCGGTTCTATGGCTACACCTTC. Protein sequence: CACYVRFYGYTF.

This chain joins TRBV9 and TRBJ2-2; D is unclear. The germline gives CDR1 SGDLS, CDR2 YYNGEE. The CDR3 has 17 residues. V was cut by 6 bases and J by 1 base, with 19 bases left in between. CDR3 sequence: CASNRNTGSLNTGELFF. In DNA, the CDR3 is TGTGCCAGCAACCGAAACACCGGGTCTTTGAACACCGGGGAGCTGTTTTTT.